This TCR beta chain was obtained from a study of T cell repertoires in cytomegalovirus infection. Study-level information: HLA-C-restricted CMV epitopes, recently identified, and well-studied HLA-B-restricted ones were used by the study. Matching HLA type, along with CMV infection, was indicated by public TCR beta signatures. Study-level results: HLA-C-restricted CMV clonotypes gave the most frequent clonotype in two of eight donors. People with CMV and the relevant HLA were identified by cumulative public TCR beta family frequency.

The CDR3 contains 14 residues. CDR1 is ENHRY, CDR2 SYGVKD, per germline. With V trimmed by 6 bases and J by 3 bases, 4 bases remained unmatched. This clonotype was seen a handful of times. Its target is not known. In TCRdb, the reads were re-called with MiXCR into one record per CDR3 protein. The sample contains about 920,000 distinct CDR3 sequences, approximately 31% of which appear only once. The clonotype was recovered from a human donor in good health (CMV status not recorded). Some clones in this sample may be carry-over from other donors' samples. Source: cultured CD8+ T cells from PBMCs, taken from culture after CMV antigen stimulation. This chain joins TRBV10-3 and TRBJ1-3, with TRBD1 matching 8 bases. CDR3 protein: CAISTTGDGNTIYF. The CDR3 DNA follows: TGTGCCATCAGCACGACAGGGGATGGAAACACCATATATTTT.